This T cell receptor beta chain emerged from a study of neurological immune-mediated disorders. General study points: The highest TCR clonal expansion occurred in HTLV-1-associated myelopathy; multiple sclerosis fell below healthy controls.

Synthesis of cDNA used 5'RACE (with 10-nucleotide random UMIs). Each sequencing run yielded over 170 million TCR-beta sequences from 15-18 subjects. TCRdb passed the 5' RACE reads through MiXCR, listing each CDR3 protein once. This table has tens of thousands of distinct CDR3 sequences, roughly 13% appearing once. Libraries used 2 million unsorted PBMCs kept frozen in RNAlater. There are many counts of this clonotype. What it binds is not known. The receptor comes from a female donor in good health. Sequencing used PBMCs.

The CDR3 loop is CASSVVVTGELFF. The CDR3 DNA reads as TGTGCCAGCAGCGTAGTTGTCACCGGGGAGCTGTTTTTT. The chain couples TRBV9 to TRBJ2-2; D is undetermined. Trimming removed 0 bases from V and 4 bases from J, with 4 bases in between. The germline V gene encodes CDR1 SGDLS and CDR2 YYNGEE. CDR3 length: 13 amino acids.